This entry describes one T cell receptor beta chain. What it binds is unknown. This specimen comes from a study of identical twins. Study outcomes and limitations: Researchers reported weaker excess twin sharing in beta out-of-frame sequences. Fewer insertions marked abundant cord blood beta clonotypes; young adult naive trended weakly, memory not at all.

The V gene lost 4 bases and the J gene lost 7 bases, with 14 bases spanning the gap. Germline-derived CDR1 and CDR2 are SGHRS and YFSETQ. CDR3 length: 14 residues. Each CDR3 protein is one row after TCRdb ran MiXCR on the 5' RACE reads. The table includes hundreds of thousands of distinct CDR3 sequences, about 24% detected once. The data also belong to a second study, concerning T cells expressing NK-cell markers. That study reports: It was sorted CD3+CD56-NKG2C+, CD3+CD56+NKG2C- and CD3+CD56+NKG2C+ T cells that provided the TCR beta repertoires. Eight donors were sequenced, of whom seven were HCMV-seropositive, while the remaining one was HCMV-seronegative.

The receptor was isolated from a woman between 18 and 29 years old in good health. The chain couples TRBV5-1 to TRBJ2-2; a possible D gene is TRBD1 (6 bases). Specimen: CD4+ T cells sorted from blood. The DNA for the CDR3 is TGCGCCAGCAGCCCCGGGACATTGGGCGGGGAGCTGTTTTTT. Translating gives CASSPGTLGGELFF.